Following are 18 T cell receptor beta chains from one sample sequenced in a study of early T cells in non-severe SARS-CoV-2 infection (dated by TCRdb to the early 2020s). The library was built by means of 5' RACE. Instrument used: NextSeq 500. The raw public data were reprocessed by TCRdb itself: fastp quality trimming at Q25, MiXCR clonotype calling, in-frame beta chains only. One record per CDR3 amino acid sequence lists the most common genes and DNA. The sample table contains approximately 81,000 distinct CDR3 sequences; only one count was recorded for roughly 13% of them. 3% to 3.5% of the sample comes from the top ten. The sample was whole blood. These receptors were collected from an adult who was a healthcare worker with PCR-confirmed SARS-CoV-2 infection or an uninfected control (not recorded which).

This clonotype was recorded a few times. The rearrangement uses TRBV5-1 and TRBJ2-1, with D hard to call. Germline CDR1 and CDR2: SGHRS and YFSETQ. V was clipped by 0 bases and J by 4 bases, with 8 bases between them. The CDR3 is 14 amino acids. For the CDR3, the DNA is TGCGCCAGCAGCTTGGGACACGCTTACAATGAGCAGTTCTTC. As protein: CASSLGHAYNEQFF.

This clonotype was counted many times. The chain carries TRBV27 and TRBJ1-1; a weak D match, TRBD1 (5 bases). The V end was cut by 10 bases, the J end by 3 bases, with 18 bases between. Germline CDR1 MNHEY, CDR2 SMNVEV (reference sequence). The CDR3 consists of 14 residues. DNA of the CDR3: TGTGCCAACGGCGGAGGCGGCAGGGACACTGAAGCTTTCTTT. It codes for CANGGGGRDTEAFF.

This clonotype turned up a few times. CDR3 nucleotide sequence: TGCAGTGCTAGCGGGAGGGCCCTCTACGAGCAGTACTTC. Translating gives CSASGRALYEQYF. This chain connects TRBV20-1 to TRBJ2-7; TRBD2 matches at 8 bases. The CDR3 is made up of 13 amino acids. Germline assignment: CDR1 DFQATT and CDR2 SNEGSKA (reference sequence). J gave up 3 bases and V 3 bases, and 4 bases lay outside the gene matches.

This clonotype was found many times. The V and J genes are TRBV4-2 and TRBJ1-2, with 10 bases that match TRBD1. V was pared by 1 base and J by 6 bases, with 11 bases of the junction left unmatched. Germline CDR1 and CDR2: LGHNA and YNFKEQ. The CDR3 has 17 amino acids. The CDR3 sequence: CASSQATGGFVRDGYTF. The CDR3 DNA is TGTGCCAGCAGCCAAGCGACAGGGGGCTTTGTTCGGGATGGCTACACCTTC.

J is TRBJ2-2 and V is TRBV12-3 or TRBV12-4; 14 bases agree with TRBD2. The length of the CDR3 is 16 residues. The ends lost 4 bases at V and 5 bases at J; junction bases unmatched: 3. Here the CDR3 DNA reads TGTGCCAGCAGTTCGGGACTAGCGGGGGAAACCGGGGAGCTGTTTTTT. Amino acid sequence: CASSSGLAGETGELFF.

The CDR3 reads CASREMAVSGANVLTF. The CDR3 nucleotides are TGCGCCAGCAGAGAAATGGCAGTGTCTGGGGCCAACGTCCTGACTTTC. The V gene is TRBV5-1, the J gene TRBJ2-6; no definite D call. Germline assignment: CDR1 SGHRS and CDR2 YFSETQ. CDR3 length equals 16 residues. V shed 5 bases and J shed 1 base, with 13 bases lying between them. The full variable domain, completed using reference TRBV5-1 and TRBJ2-6, is KAGVTQTPRYLIKTRGQQVTLSCSPISGHRSVSWYQQTPGQGLQFLFEYFSETQRNKGNFPGRFSGRQFSNSRSEMNVSTLELGDSALYLCASREMAVSGANVLTFGAGSRLTVL.

This clonotype has just a few counts. The chain couples TRBV7-2 to TRBJ2-7; D unresolved. With 5 bases removed from V and 3 bases from J, the gap between germline ends came to 17 bases. CDR3 length equals 15 residues. The germline V gene encodes CDR1 SGHTA and CDR2 FQGNSA. This CDR3 is CASSPQFLGIYEQYF. CDR3 coding DNA: TGTGCCAGCAGCCCACAGTTTCTGGGGATCTACGAGCAGTACTTC.

Worth noting for this clonotype: One end of the junction does not line up with germline, which may come from a read error. The rearrangement joins TRBV29-1 to TRBJ1-1; 9 positions match TRBD1. CDR3 length equals 11 residues. Looked up from germline, CDR1 is SQVTM and CDR2 is ANQGSEA. CDR3 DNA sequence: TGCAGCGTTACAGACAGGGGGTACTCGACTTTT. It translates to CSVTDRGYSTF.

This clonotype was detected ten times or more. The V gene is TRBV14, the J gene TRBJ1-2; D is ambiguous. V was pared by 0 bases and J by 3 bases, with 17 bases between. The CDR3 contains 17 residues. Germline V gene lookup returns CDR1 SGHDN and CDR2 FVKESK. DNA for the CDR3: TGTGCCAGCAGCCAAGATCGGGCAAGGGTGCAGGACTATGGCTACACCTTC. It codes for CASSQDRARVQDYGYTF.

This clonotype showed up just a few times. The V call is TRBV12-3 or TRBV12-4, the J call TRBJ1-2; possible D gene TRBD1, 6 bases. The V and J ends lost 6 bases and 3 bases respectively, with 11 bases between them. The CDR3 length is 13 residues. CDR3 amino acids: CASRPPGDYGYTF. CDR3 in DNA: TGTGCCAGCAGGCCCCCAGGGGACTATGGCTACACCTTC.

This clonotype was observed a few times. The chain couples TRBV7-3 to TRBJ1-4, with 7 bases aligning to TRBD1. The ends lost 5 bases at V and 1 base at J; junction bases unmatched: 4. The CDR3 contains 15 residues. Germline lookup yields CDR1 SGHTA and CDR2 FQGTGA. CDR3 sequence reads: CASSPGTVTNEKLFF. In DNA, the CDR3 is TGTGCCAGCAGCCCCGGGACAGTAACTAATGAAAAACTGTTTTTT.

The chain carries TRBV7-2 and TRBJ1-1; D is unresolved. V was pared by 5 bases and J by 3 bases, with 13 bases between. Germline V CDR1 and CDR2: SGHTA, FQGNSA. The CDR3 is 14 residues long. The CDR3 loop is CASSPTRRYTEAFF. CDR3 DNA: TGTGCCAGCAGCCCCACCCGGAGATACACTGAAGCTTTCTTT.

This sequence joins TRBV19 and TRBJ1-5, with D unresolved. V was pared by 9 bases and J by 0 bases, with 9 bases between. Germline V CDR1 and CDR2: LNHDA, SQIVND (reference sequence). The CDR3 runs 13 residues. CDR3 DNA: TGTGCCAGCCAGACGGGTAGCAATCAGCCCCAGCATTTT. Amino acids: CASQTGSNQPQHF.

A few counts support this clonotype. This chain joins TRBV7-9 and TRBJ2-7; possibly TRBD1 for D (6 bases). Trimming removed 2 bases from V and 0 bases from J, with 8 bases in between. Germline V CDR1 and CDR2: SEHNR, FQNEAQ (reference sequence). The CDR3 spans 14 residues. The CDR3 DNA sequence: TGTGCCAGCAGCTTAACAGGGTCCTCCTACGAGCAGTACTTC. Protein sequence: CASSLTGSSYEQYF.

The CDR3 region is CSARAFTEAFF. Written as DNA, the CDR3 is TGCAGTGCTAGAGCGTTCACTGAAGCTTTCTTT. The chain couples TRBV20-1 to TRBJ1-1; D is ambiguous. Germline V gene sequence: CDR1 DFQATT, CDR2 SNEGSKA (reference sequence). Trimming pared 1 base from V and 4 bases from J, leaving 4 bases between. The CDR3 is 11 amino acids.

This clonotype was counted a few times. The CDR3 DNA is TGCAGCGCTTCCGGGACTAGCCTCTACAATGAGCAGTTCTTC. Its protein product is CSASGTSLYNEQFF. The chain carries TRBV29-1 and TRBJ2-1; 9 bases match TRBD2. CDR3 length equals 14 residues. CDR1 is SQVTM and CDR2 is ANQGSEA in the germline V gene. Losses at the gene ends were 7 bases for V and 3 bases for J; bases not matched to a gene: 7.

This clonotype was seen at least ten times. The chain has TRBV9 and TRBJ2-3; TRBD2 agrees at 9 bases. The V and J ends lost 0 bases and 3 bases, in that order; junction bases with no gene match: 2. This CDR3 spans 15 amino acids. Per the germline V gene, CDR1 is SGDLS and CDR2 is YYNGEE. CDR3 protein: CASSVASGRTDTQYF. DNA for the CDR3: TGTGCCAGCAGCGTAGCAAGCGGGAGGACAGATACGCAGTATTTT.

This clonotype was seen ten or more times. The V gene is TRBV6-1, the J gene TRBJ2-5; D possibly matches TRBD1 or TRBD2 (7 bases each). Germline CDR1 and CDR2: MNHNS and SASEGT. V lost 2 bases and J 4 bases, leaving 11 bases between the germline ends. The CDR3 is made up of 14 amino acids. This CDR3 is CASSEQGGRETQYF. The CDR3 DNA follows: TGTGCCAGCAGTGAACAGGGGGGGAGAGAGACCCAGTACTTC.